The sequence of this T cell receptor beta chain was determined in a study of T cell responses to AZD1222 COVID-19 vaccine. Sequencing used immunoSEQ multiplex PCR; TCRdb keeps in-frame clones, though not all of them. The sample includes around 150,000 clones, about nine tenths seen only once; the top ten take roughly 6%. The TCR sequence derives from an adult who received the AZD1222 COVID-19 vaccine. The sample was peripheral blood, taken 28 days after the second AZD1222 dose.

The CDR3 spells CASSRTWEIKPQHF. The CDR3 nucleotides are TGTGCCAGCAGTCGGACATGGGAAATCAAGCCCCAGCATTTT. The chain is built from TRBV6-5 and TRBJ1-5; a possible D gene is TRBD1 (5 bases). CDR1 MNHEY and CDR2 SVGAGI come from the germline V gene. Trimming took 5 bases from V and 8 from J, leaving 16 bases between them. This CDR3 contains 14 residues.